A single sample gave rise to the 2 T cell receptor beta chains below, sequenced in a study of T cell changes during pregnancy in multiple sclerosis. Sequencing was performed with immunoSEQ multiplex PCR; in TCRdb, only in-frame clones are kept and a portion is missing. The repertoire holds approximately 58,000 clones, with roughly 92% as singletons. The source material was peripheral blood, sampled in the second trimester of pregnancy. Receptor source: a female donor with multiple sclerosis, enrolled in a pregnancy study.

The chain recombines TRBV5-1 with TRBJ1-4; 9 nucleotides match TRBD1. Looked up from germline, CDR1 is SGHRS and CDR2 is YFSETQ. CDR3 size: 14 residues. V gave up 4 bases and J gave up 6 bases; unmatched junction bases: 4. The CDR3 DNA reads as TGCGCCAGCAGCCCGGGACAGGGAGATGAAAAACTGTTTTTT. This sequence encodes CASSPGQGDEKLFF.

The chain is built from TRBV7-2 and TRBJ2-2; D remains ambiguous. There are 15 residues in the CDR3. The germline gives CDR1 SGHTA, CDR2 FQGNSA. V was cut by 5 bases and J by 7 bases, with 17 bases left in between. CDR3 bases: TGTGCCAGCAGCCTGAGCACTACACATCTCGGGGAGCTGTTTTTT. It specifies CASSLSTTHLGELFF.